The 3 T cell receptor beta chains in this list originate from one sample, sequenced in a study of T cell responses to AZD1222 COVID-19 vaccine. Here immunoSEQ multiplex PCR was the method, and the copy in TCRdb shows in-frame clones only, minus some. The data hold roughly 100,000 clones, with about 88% observed a single time. This sample comprised peripheral blood, obtained 28 days after the second AZD1222 dose. Receptor source: an adult who received the AZD1222 COVID-19 vaccine.

The CDR3 nucleotides read TGTGCCAGCTCACCGGGGAGGTCTGGAAACACCATATATTTT. Its translation is CASSPGRSGNTIYF. The chain has TRBV18 and TRBJ1-3, with D uncertain. CDR1 is KGHSH and CDR2 is LQKENI in the germline V gene. The germline V and J ends were trimmed by 3 bases and 1 base, with 7 bases remaining between them. The length of the CDR3 is 14 residues.

This clone was seen only a few times. The V call is TRBV6-5, the J call TRBJ2-7; 11 positions agree with TRBD2. There are 15 residues in the CDR3. The germline CDR1 and CDR2 sequences are MNHEY and SVGAGI. The J segment lost 3 bases and the V segment lost 2 bases, leaving 3 bases of the junction unmatched. CDR3 bases: TGTGCCAGCAGTTACGCCGGACTAGCGGGCTACGAGCAGTACTTC. As protein: CASSYAGLAGYEQYF.

The chain uses TRBV28 and TRBJ2-3, with D perhaps matching TRBD1 or TRBD2 (5 bases each). Germline CDR1 is MDHEN and CDR2 is SYDVKM. CDR3 length equals 15 residues. V was shortened by 4 bases and J by 0 bases, with 11 bases between the two germline ends. The CDR3 loop reads CASSSQGPSTDTQYF. The DNA for the CDR3 is TGTGCCAGCAGTTCTCAGGGACCAAGCACAGATACGCAGTATTTT.